This entry lists 5 T cell receptor beta chains sequenced from one sample in a study of shared clonotypes between healthy human individuals. Naive CD8 cells comprised CD45RO-negative, CCR7-positively selected cells, excluding terminally differentiated effector memory CD45RA+ cells. Profiled with immunoSEQ multiplex PCR; TCRdb holds only in-frame clones, not every one. The sample consists of some 600,000 clones, 96% of them appearing once. The specimen was naive CD8+ T cells sorted from blood. The receptors shown here come from a woman aged 25-40 years in good health.

V is TRBV2 and J is TRBJ1-4, with 11 bases aligning to TRBD1. Germline CDR1 is SNHLY and CDR2 is FYNNEI. The CDR3 has 15 residues. After removal of 10 bases from V and 7 bases from J, the junction contained 11 bases not matched to a gene. The CDR3 sequence: CAIIPTGTGGEKLFF. DNA for the CDR3: TGTGCCATCATACCAACCGGGACAGGGGGTGAAAAACTGTTTTTT. The whole variable domain, remainder taken from reference TRBV2 and TRBJ1-4, is EPEVTQTPSHQVTQMGQEVILRCVPISNHLYFYWYRQILGQKVEFLVSFYNNEISEKSEIFDDQFSVERPDGSNFTLKIRSTKLEDSAMYFCAIIPTGTGGEKLFFGSGTQLSVL.

This chain connects TRBV6-1 to TRBJ2-7; D is unclear. Trimming removed 6 bases from V and 0 bases from J, with 9 bases in between. CDR1 and CDR2 from the germline V gene are MNHNS and SASEGT. This CDR3 comprises 13 residues. DNA for the CDR3: TGTGCCAGCAGACCCTCAGACTCCTACGAGCAGTACTTC. Translated, it gives CASRPSDSYEQYF.

V gene TRBV12-5 combines with J gene TRBJ1-1, with D unresolved. Germline CDR1 is LGHNT and CDR2 is FRNRAP. Between the trimmed V and J ends, which lost 5 bases and 4 bases, there was a span of 8 bases. This CDR3 is 12 amino acids long. CDR3 residues: CASGDKSTEAFF. The CDR3 DNA is TGTGCTAGTGGTGACAAGTCCACTGAAGCTTTCTTT.

This rearrangement joins TRBV27 to TRBJ2-7, with D tentatively TRBD1 or TRBD2 (5 bases each). CDR1 and CDR2 from the germline V gene are MNHEY and SMNVEV (reference sequence). This CDR3 comprises 13 residues. V dropped 4 bases and J dropped 5 bases, with 12 bases sitting between them. The CDR3 loop is CASSSGPGDEQYF. CDR3 DNA: TGTGCCAGCAGTTCGGGGCCTGGGGACGAGCAGTACTTC.

The chain couples TRBV9 to TRBJ2-1; TRBD1 or TRBD2 may be the D gene (5 bases each). V was cut by 0 bases and J by 5 bases, with 9 bases left in between. The germline CDR1 and CDR2 sequences are SGDLS and YYNGEE. The CDR3 is 14 amino acids. CDR3 region: CASSVDGTHNEQFF. The CDR3 coding sequence is TGTGCCAGCAGCGTAGACGGGACCCACAATGAGCAGTTCTTC.